The rows below give T cell receptor beta chains drawn from one sample of a study of blood T cells in healthy people across ages. TCRdb re-called the 5' RACE reads with MiXCR, one entry per CDR3 protein. Altogether over a million distinct CDR3 sequences are present, 25% being singletons, with the ten largest covering around 0.75%. The same sample was also studied in work on T cells of mothers and their children.

Sequenced: blood. The receptors here all came from a girl aged 2 to 10 in good health. Each CDR3 is given with its conserved first and last residue. Each record gives: clone size, V gene, J gene, D gene, CDR3 DNA, CDR3 protein. D genes are given only for firm matches. Only part of the rows carry a size: once, few, many, or a class if the clone is expanded.

abundance: -; v_gene: TRBV19; j_gene: TRBJ1-4; d_gene: -; CDR3nt: TGTGCCAGTAGTAAACAGAATAATGAAAAACTGTTTTTT; CDR3aa: CASSKQNNEKLFF
abundance: few; v_gene: TRBV4-3; j_gene: TRBJ2-1; d_gene: -; CDR3nt: TGCGCCAGCAGCCCAGCGGGTCTTGCCTACAATGAGCAGTTCTTC; CDR3aa: CASSPAGLAYNEQFF
abundance: -; v_gene: TRBV4-3; j_gene: TRBJ1-2; d_gene: -; CDR3nt: TGCGCCAGCAGCCAAGAGTTAAGTTTTGCAGGCCGTAACTATGGCTACACCTTC; CDR3aa: CASSQELSFAGRNYGYTF
abundance: -; v_gene: TRBV28; j_gene: TRBJ1-3; d_gene: -; CDR3nt: TGTGCCAGCAGTTTGGGTCCCCTCTCTGGAAACACCATATATTTT; CDR3aa: CASSLGPLSGNTIYF
abundance: once; v_gene: TRBV19; j_gene: TRBJ2-3; d_gene: -; CDR3nt: TGTGCCAGTAGTATCTCCTCACCTAGCACAGATACGCAGTATTTT; CDR3aa: CASSISSPSTDTQYF
abundance: -; v_gene: TRBV5-1; j_gene: TRBJ1-1; d_gene: -; CDR3nt: TGCGCCAGCAGCTTCGCCGGACAGAAGAACACTGAAGCTTTCTTT; CDR3aa: CASSFAGQKNTEAFF
abundance: -; v_gene: TRBV18; j_gene: TRBJ1-4; d_gene: -; CDR3nt: TGTGCCAGCTCTGACGGACTTAATGAAAAACTGTTTTTT; CDR3aa: CASSDGLNEKLFF
abundance: -; v_gene: TRBV18; j_gene: TRBJ2-1; d_gene: TRBD1; CDR3nt: TGTGCCAGCTCACAACAGGACAGGGTTAGTGAGCAGTTCTTC; CDR3aa: CASSQQDRVSEQFF
abundance: -; v_gene: TRBV7-9; j_gene: TRBJ1-5; d_gene: TRBD1; CDR3nt: TGTGCCAGCAGCTTAGATGGACAGGGGTTTGGCAATCAGCCCCAGCATTTT; CDR3aa: CASSLDGQGFGNQPQHF
abundance: -; v_gene: TRBV7-6; j_gene: TRBJ1-1; d_gene: -; CDR3nt: TGTGCCAGCAGACAAATGTTGAACACTGAAGCTTTCTTT; CDR3aa: CASRQMLNTEAFF
abundance: -; v_gene: TRBV12-3/TRBV12-4; j_gene: TRBJ1-2; d_gene: -; CDR3nt: TGTGCCAGCAGCTCAACAGTGATCAATGGCTACACCTTC; CDR3aa: CASSSTVINGYTF
abundance: few; v_gene: TRBV20-1; j_gene: TRBJ2-7; d_gene: TRBD1; CDR3nt: TGCAGTGCTGGACAGGGGATGGGCGAGCAGTACTTC; CDR3aa: CSAGQGMGEQYF
abundance: -; v_gene: TRBV20-1; j_gene: TRBJ2-7; d_gene: -; CDR3nt: TGCAGTGCCTTCACAGCGGTCCACGAGCAGTACTTC; CDR3aa: CSAFTAVHEQYF
abundance: -; v_gene: TRBV29-1; j_gene: TRBJ1-2; d_gene: -; CDR3nt: TGCAGCGTTCCCCTCGGGGACATGGATCACTTC; CDR3aa: CSVPLGDMDHF
abundance: -; v_gene: TRBV7-8; j_gene: TRBJ2-1; d_gene: -; CDR3nt: TGTGCCAGCGGCTTAGAGGCCGTAGCGAAAAGCTCCTACAATGAGCAGTTCTTC; CDR3aa: CASGLEAVAKSSYNEQFF
abundance: few; v_gene: TRBV28; j_gene: TRBJ1-1; d_gene: -; CDR3nt: TGTGCCAGCAGTCCCCCCGGGGCGGTTGAAGCTTTCTTT; CDR3aa: CASSPPGAVEAFF
abundance: -; v_gene: TRBV29-1; j_gene: TRBJ1-2; d_gene: -; CDR3nt: TGCAGCGTTGAATATATAGGGGATGGGGTCTATGGCTACACCTTC; CDR3aa: CSVEYIGDGVYGYTF
abundance: few; v_gene: TRBV7-2; j_gene: TRBJ2-7; d_gene: -; CDR3nt: TGTGCCAGCAGCTTAATCGGCGGGTCACCTACCTACGAGCAGTACTTC; CDR3aa: CASSLIGGSPTYEQYF
abundance: -; v_gene: TRBV28; j_gene: TRBJ2-6; d_gene: -; CDR3nt: TGTGCCAGCAGTTCTAGACAGATCTCTGGGGCCAACGTCCTGACTTTC; CDR3aa: CASSSRQISGANVLTF
abundance: -; v_gene: TRBV20-1; j_gene: TRBJ2-1; d_gene: -; CDR3nt: TGCAGTGCTAGAGATCTGGGGCAGATACTATACAATGAGCAGTTCTTC; CDR3aa: CSARDLGQILYNEQFF
abundance: few; v_gene: TRBV7-3; j_gene: TRBJ2-3; d_gene: TRBD1; CDR3nt: TGTGCCAGCAGCTTAACGGGGACAGCGACAGATACGCAGTATTTT; CDR3aa: CASSLTGTATDTQYF
abundance: few; v_gene: TRBV29-1; j_gene: TRBJ2-3; d_gene: -; CDR3nt: TGCAGCGTTGAGGTCGAGGGGACCCCTACGCAGTATTTT; CDR3aa: CSVEVEGTPTQYF
abundance: -; v_gene: TRBV3-1; j_gene: TRBJ1-2; d_gene: TRBD1; CDR3nt: TGTGCCGGCAGCCCGCCACAGGGGGCGCCTGGCTACACCTTC; CDR3aa: CAGSPPQGAPGYTF
abundance: few; v_gene: TRBV6-2/TRBV6-3; j_gene: TRBJ2-2; d_gene: -; CDR3nt: TGTGCCAGCACCCAGACTAGTTACACCGGGGAGCTGTTTTTT; CDR3aa: CASTQTSYTGELFF
abundance: -; v_gene: TRBV9; j_gene: TRBJ1-3; d_gene: -; CDR3nt: TGTGCCAGCAGCGTGGGGGGCTCCTACTCTGGAAACACCATATATTTT; CDR3aa: CASSVGGSYSGNTIYF
abundance: -; v_gene: TRBV6-6; j_gene: TRBJ1-2; d_gene: -; CDR3nt: TGTGCCAGCCAAAAACTGGGAGATGGCTATGGCTACACCTTC; CDR3aa: CASQKLGDGYGYTF
abundance: -; v_gene: TRBV20-1; j_gene: TRBJ2-3; d_gene: -; CDR3nt: TGCAGTGCTGCGAACTACAGGGGAGGCGAGCGGGACGGCCCCCAGGATACGCAGTATTTT; CDR3aa: CSAANYRGGERDGPQDTQYF
abundance: -; v_gene: TRBV6-6; j_gene: TRBJ1-1; d_gene: TRBD1; CDR3nt: TGTGCCAGCAGTTCAACGGACAGGGCTAACACTGAAGCTTTCTTT; CDR3aa: CASSSTDRANTEAFF
abundance: -; v_gene: TRBV20-1; j_gene: TRBJ2-5; d_gene: -; CDR3nt: TGCAGTGCGAACACAGGGACGGGGACCCAGTACTTC; CDR3aa: CSANTGTGTQYF
abundance: -; v_gene: TRBV5-1; j_gene: TRBJ1-4; d_gene: -; CDR3nt: TGCGCCAGCAGCTCGGAGACAGTAGGGGAAAAACTGTTTTTT; CDR3aa: CASSSETVGEKLFF
abundance: many; v_gene: TRBV9; j_gene: TRBJ2-5; d_gene: -; CDR3nt: TGTGCCAGCAGCGGTCAGGAGGAGACCCAGTACTTC; CDR3aa: CASSGQEETQYF
abundance: -; v_gene: TRBV12-5; j_gene: TRBJ2-4; d_gene: TRBD1; CDR3nt: TGTGCTAGTGGTGATGGGACAGGGAGTGGCATTCAGTACTTC; CDR3aa: CASGDGTGSGIQYF
abundance: few; v_gene: TRBV12-3/TRBV12-4; j_gene: TRBJ1-4; d_gene: -; CDR3nt: TGTGCCAGCAGTTCCCTCGGCTACCGTAATGAAAAACTGTTTTTT; CDR3aa: CASSSLGYRNEKLFF
abundance: -; v_gene: TRBV5-1; j_gene: TRBJ2-1; d_gene: TRBD2; CDR3nt: TGCGCCAGCAGCGGGGGACTAGCGGGGGAGGACAATGAGCAGTTCTTC; CDR3aa: CASSGGLAGEDNEQFF
abundance: -; v_gene: TRBV6-1; j_gene: TRBJ2-7; d_gene: -; CDR3nt: TGTGCCAGCAGTGGCCCCGGGGGACATATAGGCGAGCAGTACTTC; CDR3aa: CASSGPGGHIGEQYF
abundance: few; v_gene: TRBV2; j_gene: TRBJ1-4; d_gene: -; CDR3nt: TGTGCCAGCAGTGCGGCAGGTCGGCTGTTTTTT; CDR3aa: CASSAAGRLFF
abundance: -; v_gene: TRBV12-3/TRBV12-4; j_gene: TRBJ1-1; d_gene: -; CDR3nt: TGTGCCAGCAGTTTGGGAAGATATGAAGCTTTCTTT; CDR3aa: CASSLGRYEAFF
abundance: few; v_gene: TRBV7-3; j_gene: TRBJ2-7; d_gene: TRBD2; CDR3nt: TGTGCCAGCAGCCATCTAGCGGGAGGCTACGAGCAGTACTTC; CDR3aa: CASSHLAGGYEQYF